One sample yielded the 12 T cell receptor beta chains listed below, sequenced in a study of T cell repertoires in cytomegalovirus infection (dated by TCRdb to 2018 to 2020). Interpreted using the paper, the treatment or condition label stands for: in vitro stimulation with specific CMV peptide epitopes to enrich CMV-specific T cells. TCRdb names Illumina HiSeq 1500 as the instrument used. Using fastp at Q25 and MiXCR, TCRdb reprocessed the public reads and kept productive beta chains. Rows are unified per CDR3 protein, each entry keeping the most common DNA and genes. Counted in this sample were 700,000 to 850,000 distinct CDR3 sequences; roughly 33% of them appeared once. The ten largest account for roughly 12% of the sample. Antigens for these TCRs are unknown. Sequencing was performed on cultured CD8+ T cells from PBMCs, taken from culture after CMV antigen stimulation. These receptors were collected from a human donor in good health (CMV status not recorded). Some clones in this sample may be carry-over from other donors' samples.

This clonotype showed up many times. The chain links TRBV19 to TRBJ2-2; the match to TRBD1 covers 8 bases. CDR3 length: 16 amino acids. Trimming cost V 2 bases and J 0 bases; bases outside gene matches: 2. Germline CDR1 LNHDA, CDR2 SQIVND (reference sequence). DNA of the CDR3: TGTGCCAGTAGTATACGACAGGGGCCGAACACCGGGGAGCTGTTTTTT. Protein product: CASSIRQGPNTGELFF.

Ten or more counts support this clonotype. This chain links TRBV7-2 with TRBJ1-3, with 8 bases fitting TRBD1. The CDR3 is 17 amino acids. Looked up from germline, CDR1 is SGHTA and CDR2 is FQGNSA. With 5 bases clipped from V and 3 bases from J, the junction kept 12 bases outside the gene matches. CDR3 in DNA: TGTGCCAGCAGCCCTTACAGGGGGTTGAGTGTTGGAAACACCATATATTTT. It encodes CASSPYRGLSVGNTIYF.

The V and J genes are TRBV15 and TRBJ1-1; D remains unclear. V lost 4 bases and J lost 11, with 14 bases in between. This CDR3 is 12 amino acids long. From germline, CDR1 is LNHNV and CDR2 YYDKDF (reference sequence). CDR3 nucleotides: TGTGCCACCAGCACCACCGGGCCAGAGGCTTTCTTT. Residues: CATSTTGPEAFF.

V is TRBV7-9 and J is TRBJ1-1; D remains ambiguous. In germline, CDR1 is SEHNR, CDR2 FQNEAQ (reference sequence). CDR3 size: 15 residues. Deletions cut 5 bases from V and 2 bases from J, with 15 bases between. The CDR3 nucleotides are TGTGCCAGCAGCAACCGGGCCCCCACTAACACTGAAGCTTTCTTT. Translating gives CASSNRAPTNTEAFF.

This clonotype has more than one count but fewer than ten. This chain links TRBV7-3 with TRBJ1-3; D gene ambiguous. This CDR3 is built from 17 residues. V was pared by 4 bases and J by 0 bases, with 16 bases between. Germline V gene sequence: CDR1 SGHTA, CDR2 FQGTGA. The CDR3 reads CASSSSPDGSSGNTIYF. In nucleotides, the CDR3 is TGTGCCAGCAGCTCATCCCCGGACGGTTCCTCTGGAAACACCATATATTTT.

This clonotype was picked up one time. For the CDR3, the DNA is TGTGCCTGGGGTACCGGGGAGCTGTTTTTT. This encodes CAWGTGELFF. This chain uses TRBV12-3 or TRBV12-4 with TRBJ2-2, with no clear D. Trimming removed 11 bases at V and 5 bases at J, with 6 bases between. There are 10 residues in the CDR3.

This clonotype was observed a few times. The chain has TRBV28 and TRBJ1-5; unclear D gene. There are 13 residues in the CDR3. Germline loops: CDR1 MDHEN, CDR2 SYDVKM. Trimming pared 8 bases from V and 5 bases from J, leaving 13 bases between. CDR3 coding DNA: TGTGCCAGCCATGCCTTACGGGATCAGCCCCAGCATTTT. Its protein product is CASHALRDQPQHF.

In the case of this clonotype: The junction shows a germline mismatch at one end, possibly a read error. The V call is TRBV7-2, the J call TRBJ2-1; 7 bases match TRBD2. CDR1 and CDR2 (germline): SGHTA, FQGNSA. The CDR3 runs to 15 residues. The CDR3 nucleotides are TGTGCCAGCAGCTTATGGGGGGGGGTGGGCAATGAGCAGTCCTTC. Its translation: CASSLWGGVGNEQSF. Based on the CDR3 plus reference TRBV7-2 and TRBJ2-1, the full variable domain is GAGVSQSPSNKVTEKGKDVELRCDPISGHTALYWYRQSLGQGLEFLIYFQGNSAPDKSGLPSDRFSAERTGGSVSTLTIQRTQQEDSAVYLCASSLWGGVGNEQSFGPGTRLTVL.

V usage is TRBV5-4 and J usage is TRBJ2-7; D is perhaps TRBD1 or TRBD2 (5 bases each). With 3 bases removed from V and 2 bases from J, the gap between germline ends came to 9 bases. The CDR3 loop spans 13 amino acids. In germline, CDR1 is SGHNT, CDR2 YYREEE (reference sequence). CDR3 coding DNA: TGTGCCAGCAGCTGGGGACCTACCTACGAGCAGTACTTC. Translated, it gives CASSWGPTYEQYF. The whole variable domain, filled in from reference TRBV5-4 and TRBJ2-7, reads ETGVTQSPTHLIKTRGQQVTLRCSSQSGHNTVSWYQQALGQGPQFIFQYYREEENGRGNFPPRFSGLQFPNYSSELNVNALELDDSALYLCASSWGPTYEQYFGPGTRLTVT.

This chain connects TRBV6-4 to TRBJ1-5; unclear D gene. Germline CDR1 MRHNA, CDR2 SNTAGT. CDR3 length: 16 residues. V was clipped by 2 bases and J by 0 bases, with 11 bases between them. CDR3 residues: CASSDTRLGSNQPQHF. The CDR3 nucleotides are TGTGCCAGCAGTGACACTCGATTGGGTAGCAATCAGCCCCAGCATTTT.

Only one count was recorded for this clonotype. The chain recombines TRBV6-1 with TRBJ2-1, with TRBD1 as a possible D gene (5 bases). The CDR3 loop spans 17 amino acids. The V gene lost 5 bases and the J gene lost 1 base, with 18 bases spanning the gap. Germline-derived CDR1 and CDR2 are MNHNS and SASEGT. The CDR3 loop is CASSYVGQGSSYNEQFF. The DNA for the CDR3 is TGTGCCAGCAGTTACGTCGGGCAGGGTAGTTCCTACAATGAGCAGTTCTTC.

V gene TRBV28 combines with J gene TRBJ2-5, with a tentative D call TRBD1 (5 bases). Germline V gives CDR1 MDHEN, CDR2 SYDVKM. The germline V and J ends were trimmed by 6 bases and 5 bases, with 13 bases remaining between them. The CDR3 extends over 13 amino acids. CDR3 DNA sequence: TGTGCCAGCAGCCATCAGGGATGGGAGACCCAGTACTTC. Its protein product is CASSHQGWETQYF.